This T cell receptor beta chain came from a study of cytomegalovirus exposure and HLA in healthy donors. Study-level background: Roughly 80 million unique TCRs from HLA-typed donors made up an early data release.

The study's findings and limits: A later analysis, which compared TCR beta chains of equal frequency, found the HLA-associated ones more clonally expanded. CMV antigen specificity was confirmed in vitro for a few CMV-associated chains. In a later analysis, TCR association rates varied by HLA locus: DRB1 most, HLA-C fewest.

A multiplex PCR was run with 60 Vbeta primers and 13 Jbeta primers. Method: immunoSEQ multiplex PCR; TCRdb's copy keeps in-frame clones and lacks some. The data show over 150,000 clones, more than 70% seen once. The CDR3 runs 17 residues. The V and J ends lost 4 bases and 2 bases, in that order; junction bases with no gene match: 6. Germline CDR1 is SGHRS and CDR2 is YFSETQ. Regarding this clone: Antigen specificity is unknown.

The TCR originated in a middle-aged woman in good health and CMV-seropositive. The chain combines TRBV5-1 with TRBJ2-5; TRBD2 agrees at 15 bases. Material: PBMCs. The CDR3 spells CASSPGTSGRQQETQYF. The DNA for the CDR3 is TGCGCCAGCAGCCCCGGGACTAGCGGGAGGCAGCAAGAGACCCAGTACTTC.